This note documents a single T cell receptor beta chain sequence. Its target is unknown. Generated by immunoSEQ multiplex PCR, the TCRdb table keeps only in-frame clones and is missing some. The data hold 65,000 to 70,000 clones, with more than 85% observed a single time. These data come from a study of T cell clones after liver transplantation. Across the whole study: Without induction therapy, subjects received standard immunosuppression until 12-24 months post-transplant. Study-level findings and limits: Rather than being deleted, graft donor-reactive T cells may have moved into the graft.

The V gene's germline CDR1 is SGHNT and CDR2 YENEEA. The CDR3 totals 19 residues. V shed 0 bases, J shed 0 bases, and the junction held 6 bases outside the gene matches. The J gene is TRBJ2-4, the V gene TRBV11-3; TRBD1 agrees at 12 bases. This TCR was sampled from a human patient who received a liver transplant. These T cells may partly come from the graft donor. The sample in question was CD4+ T cells from blood, obtained about 25 months after liver transplant. The CDR3 nucleotides read TGTGCCAGCAGCTTAGAACTCGGGACAGGGGGCCTAGCCAAAAACATTCAGTACTTC. Protein: CASSLELGTGGLAKNIQYF.